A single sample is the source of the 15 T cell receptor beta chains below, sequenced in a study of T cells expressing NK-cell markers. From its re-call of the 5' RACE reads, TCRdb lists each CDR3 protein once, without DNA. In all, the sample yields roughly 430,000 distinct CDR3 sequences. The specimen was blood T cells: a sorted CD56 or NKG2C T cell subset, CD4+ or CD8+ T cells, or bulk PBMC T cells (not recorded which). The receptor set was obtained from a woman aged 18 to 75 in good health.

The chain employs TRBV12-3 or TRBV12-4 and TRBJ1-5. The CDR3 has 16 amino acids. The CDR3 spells CASSLARSRSNQPQHF.

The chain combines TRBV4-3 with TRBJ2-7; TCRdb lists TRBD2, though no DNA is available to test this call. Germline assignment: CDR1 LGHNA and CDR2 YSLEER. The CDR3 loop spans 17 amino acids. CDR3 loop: CASSQAVTASGSNEQYF.

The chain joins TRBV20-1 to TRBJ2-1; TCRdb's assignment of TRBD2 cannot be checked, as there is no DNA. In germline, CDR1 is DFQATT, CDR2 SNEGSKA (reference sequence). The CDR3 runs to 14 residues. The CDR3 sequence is CSVWVLAGGNEQFF.

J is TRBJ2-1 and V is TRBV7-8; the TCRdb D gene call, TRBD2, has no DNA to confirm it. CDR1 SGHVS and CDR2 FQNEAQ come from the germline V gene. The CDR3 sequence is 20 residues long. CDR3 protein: CASSLRALAGTLRTYNEQFF.

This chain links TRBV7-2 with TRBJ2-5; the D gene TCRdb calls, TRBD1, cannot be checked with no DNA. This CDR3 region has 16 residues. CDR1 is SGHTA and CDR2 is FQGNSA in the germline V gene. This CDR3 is CASSDRQGFDQETQYF.

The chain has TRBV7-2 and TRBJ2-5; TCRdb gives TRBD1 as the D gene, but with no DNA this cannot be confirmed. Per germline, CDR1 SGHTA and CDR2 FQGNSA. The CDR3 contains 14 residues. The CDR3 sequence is CASSLATGKETQYF.

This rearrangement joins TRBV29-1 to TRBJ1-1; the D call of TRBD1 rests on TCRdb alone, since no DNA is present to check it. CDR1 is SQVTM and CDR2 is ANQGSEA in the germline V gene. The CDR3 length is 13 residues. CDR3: CSVEGNRVAEAFF.

CDR3: CAISDGYSNQPQHF. This chain connects TRBV10-3 to TRBJ1-5. Germline assignment: CDR1 ENHRY and CDR2 SYGVKD. This CDR3 region has 14 residues.

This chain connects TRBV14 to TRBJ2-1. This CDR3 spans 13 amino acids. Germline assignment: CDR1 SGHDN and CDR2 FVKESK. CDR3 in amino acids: CASSLLVYNEQFF.

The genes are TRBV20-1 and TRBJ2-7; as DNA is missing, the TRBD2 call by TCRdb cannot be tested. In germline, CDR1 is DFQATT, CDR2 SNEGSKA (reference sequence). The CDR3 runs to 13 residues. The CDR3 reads CSAVTSANYEQYF.

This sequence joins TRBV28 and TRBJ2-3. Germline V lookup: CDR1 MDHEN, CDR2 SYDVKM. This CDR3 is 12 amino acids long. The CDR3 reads CASSSTSDTQYF. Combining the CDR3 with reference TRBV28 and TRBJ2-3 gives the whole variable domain DVKVTQSSRYLVKRTGEKVFLECVQDMDHENMFWYRQDPGLGLRLIYFSYDVKMKEKGDIPEGYSVSREKKERFSLILESASTNQTSMYLCASSSTSDTQYFGPGTRLTVL.

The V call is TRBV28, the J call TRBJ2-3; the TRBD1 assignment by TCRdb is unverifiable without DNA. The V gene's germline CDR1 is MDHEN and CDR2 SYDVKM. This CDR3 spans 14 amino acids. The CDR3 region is CASSSPPGTDTQYF.

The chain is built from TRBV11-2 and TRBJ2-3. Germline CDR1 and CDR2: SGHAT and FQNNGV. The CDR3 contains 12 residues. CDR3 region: CASRQTTDTQYF.

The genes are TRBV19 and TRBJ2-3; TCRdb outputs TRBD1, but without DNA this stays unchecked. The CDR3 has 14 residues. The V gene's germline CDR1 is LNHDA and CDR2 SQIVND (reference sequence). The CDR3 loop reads CASKGVSVSDTQYF. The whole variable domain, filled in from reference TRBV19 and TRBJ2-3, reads DGGITQSPKYLFRKEGQNVTLSCEQNLNHDAMYWYRQDPGQGLRLIYYSQIVNDFQKGDIAEGYSVSREKKESFPLTVTSAQKNPTAFYLCASKGVSVSDTQYFGPGTRLTVL.

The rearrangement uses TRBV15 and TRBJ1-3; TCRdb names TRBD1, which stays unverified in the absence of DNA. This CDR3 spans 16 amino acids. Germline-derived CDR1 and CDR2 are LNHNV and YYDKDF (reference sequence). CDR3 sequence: CATRPIGDNSGNTIYF.